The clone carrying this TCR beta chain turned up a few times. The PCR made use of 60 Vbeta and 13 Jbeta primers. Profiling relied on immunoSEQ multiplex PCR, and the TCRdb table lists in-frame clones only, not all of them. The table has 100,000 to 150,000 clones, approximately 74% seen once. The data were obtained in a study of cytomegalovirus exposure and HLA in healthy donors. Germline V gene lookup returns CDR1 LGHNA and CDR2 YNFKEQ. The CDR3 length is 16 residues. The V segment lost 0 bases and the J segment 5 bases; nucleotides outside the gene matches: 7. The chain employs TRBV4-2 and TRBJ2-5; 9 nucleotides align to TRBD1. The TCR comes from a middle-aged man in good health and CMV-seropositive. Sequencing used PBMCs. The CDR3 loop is CASSQESTGGRETQYF. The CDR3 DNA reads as TGTGCCAGCAGCCAAGAAAGTACAGGGGGCAGGGAGACCCAGTACTTC.